This T cell receptor (beta chain) originates from a study of control samples from healthy donors and cancer patients. This CDR3 is 14 amino acids long. V shed 4 bases, J shed 5 bases, and the junction held 3 bases outside the gene matches. Per germline, CDR1 SGHNT and CDR2 YYREEE (reference sequence). Generated by immunoSEQ multiplex PCR, the TCRdb table keeps only in-frame clones and is missing some. The profile shows roughly 40,000 clones, less than 85% of them singletons. Sequencing was carried out using blood. This chain joins TRBV5-4 and TRBJ2-2; 9 nucleotides match TRBD1. The TCR sequence derives from a man aged 60 to 75 in good health. The CDR3 sequence: CASSRDRVTGELFF. The CDR3 nucleotides read TGTGCCAGCAGCCGGGACAGGGTAACCGGGGAGCTGTTTTTT.